The present T cell receptor beta chain was sequenced within a study of cytomegalovirus exposure and HLA in healthy donors. At the level of the study: Among the roughly 400 genotyped donors, over 70% were placed in the Caucasian-associated ancestry cluster. Findings and limits, study-wide: In a later analysis, TCR beta V- and J-gene trimming showed a link to a missense DCLRE1C variant.

Points on this clone: Its antigen is unknown.

It was with 60 Vbeta and 13 Jbeta primers that the PCR ran. The data were produced by immunoSEQ multiplex PCR, yet TCRdb's version contains in-frame clones alone and is incomplete. The data show approximately 170,000 clones, around 75% seen once. This CDR3 has 15 amino acids. Per the germline V gene, CDR1 is SEHNR and CDR2 is FQNEAQ (reference sequence). Trimming took 3 bases from V and 7 from J; bases not matched to a gene: 6. Sequencing input: PBMCs. This chain links TRBV7-9 with TRBJ1-4, with TRBD1 matching 9 bases. The sequence derives from a male donor in good health and CMV-seronegative. In DNA form, the CDR3 reads TGTGCCAGCAGCTTCCCGGGACAGGGAAGTGAAAAACTGTTTTTT. It codes for CASSFPGQGSEKLFF.